The 8 T cell receptor beta chains below come from one sample, sequenced in a study of identical twins. One entry per CDR3 protein, called by TCRdb with MiXCR from the 5' RACE reads. The table has some 1,600,000 distinct CDR3 sequences, about 32% seen once. The specimen was cord blood. The receptor source for this set is a newborn girl in good health.

In its sample, this clonotype was seen a few times. The V gene is TRBV11-2, the J gene TRBJ2-1; 14 bases align to TRBD2. V shed 5 bases and J 6 bases; nucleotides not matched to a gene: 18. The CDR3 has 20 residues. Germline CDR1 SGHAT, CDR2 FQNNGV. This CDR3 is CASSPRGLAGEERAFNEQFF. CDR3 in DNA: TGTGCCAGCAGCCCCCGGGGACTAGCGGGAGAGGAGAGGGCTTTCAATGAGCAGTTCTTC.

Here the CDR3 reads CSARQPRPRENIQYF. DNA for the CDR3: TGCAGTGCTCGACAACCGCGACCCCGGGAAAACATTCAGTACTTC. The chain uses TRBV20-1 and TRBJ2-7; D is uncertain. The end of the DNA fits TRBJ2-4 better, so the J call may be wrong. The length of the CDR3 is 15 residues. Germline loops: CDR1 DFQATT, CDR2 SNEGSKA (reference sequence).

This clonotype was detected many times. The V gene is TRBV4-2, the J gene TRBJ1-2; tentative D call: TRBD1 (5 bases). V was trimmed by 0 bases and J by 0 bases, leaving 11 bases between them. This CDR3 has 16 amino acids. Germline values: CDR1 LGHNA, CDR2 YNFKEQ. The CDR3: CASSQDWQGTNYGYTF. Here the CDR3 DNA reads TGTGCCAGCAGCCAAGATTGGCAGGGCACTAACTATGGCTACACCTTC.

Details on this clonotype: One end of the junction fails to match germline, which may point to a read error. The chain uses TRBV12-3 or TRBV12-4 and TRBJ2-3; a weak D match, TRBD2 (7 bases). The CDR3 is 15 amino acids. The CDR3 reads CASSLGGGPTDTRYF. CDR3 bases: TGTGCCAGCAGTTTAGGGGGGGGCCCAACAGATACGCGGTATTTT.

This rearrangement joins TRBV7-9 to TRBJ1-2; the match to TRBD1 covers 8 bases. The V segment lost 2 bases and the J segment 3 bases; nucleotides outside the gene matches: 8. Germline lookup yields CDR1 SEHNR and CDR2 FQNEAQ (reference sequence). The CDR3 totals 16 residues. The CDR3, as DNA: TGTGCCAGCAGCTTACCGGCGGACAGGGAAGACTATGGCTACACCTTC. Its translation: CASSLPADREDYGYTF.

This clonotype was recorded a few times. The V and J genes are TRBV6-1 and TRBJ1-1, with unresolved D. Germline V lookup: CDR1 MNHNS, CDR2 SASEGT. V lost 10 bases and J lost 3, with 15 bases in between. This CDR3 is built from 13 residues. The DNA for the CDR3 is TGTGCCACCAGAATTCAGTGGGACACTGAAGCTTTCTTT. Translated: CATRIQWDTEAFF.

The rearrangement uses TRBV20-1 and TRBJ2-5; tentative D call: TRBD1 (6 bases). Trimming took 5 bases from V and 5 from J, leaving 15 bases between them. This CDR3 contains 13 residues. The germline CDR1 and CDR2 sequences are DFQATT and SNEGSKA (reference sequence). CDR3 DNA: TGCAGTGCTGCCCTATTTAGGGGGGAGACCCAGTACTTC. Translated: CSAALFRGETQYF.

This clonotype showed up many times. V and J are TRBV5-1 and TRBJ2-1; 8 bases are shared with TRBD2. Trimming cost V 6 bases and J 9 bases; bases outside gene matches: 14. The CDR3 sequence is 15 residues long. CDR1 and CDR2 (germline): SGHRS, YFSETQ. The CDR3 nucleotides are TGCGCCAGCACCTCCGGGACTAGGATATATGGTGAGCAGTTCTTC. Its translation is CASTSGTRIYGEQFF.